A single sample is the source of the 16 T cell receptor beta chains below, sequenced in a study of T-cell reconstitution after alpha-beta-depleted transplantation in children. Library preparation (for TCRbeta) was performed with unique molecular identifiers. In TCRdb, the PCR reads were re-called with MiXCR into one record per CDR3 protein. The data contain about 610,000 distinct CDR3 sequences, about 10% of them singletons. Source: PBMCs from the stem cell graft donor, taken from the stem cell graft. The receptor source for this set is a human donor who donated a stem cell graft to a child with acute myeloid leukemia.

This clonotype was observed many times. V usage is TRBV15 and J usage is TRBJ2-1, with D uncertain. The CDR3 covers 10 residues. Germline-derived CDR1 and CDR2 are LNHNV and YYDKDF (reference sequence). V gave up 4 bases and J gave up 9 bases, with 4 bases separating them. The CDR3 is CATSIGEQFF. The CDR3, as DNA: TGTGCCACCAGCATAGGTGAGCAGTTCTTC. Full variable domain (missing parts from reference TRBV15 and TRBJ2-1): DAMVIQNPRYQVTQFGKPVTLSCSQTLNHNVMYWYQQKSSQAPKLLFHYYDKDFNNEADTPDNFQSRRPNTSFCFLDIRSPGLGDTAMYLCATSIGEQFFGPGTRLTVL.

Only one count was recorded for this clonotype. V gene TRBV6-5 combines with J gene TRBJ2-5, with D uncertain. V gave up 4 bases and J gave up 2 bases, with 17 bases separating them. CDR1 is MNHEY and CDR2 is SVGAGI in the germline V gene. The CDR3 spans 16 residues. The CDR3 coding sequence is TGTGCCAGCAGTTCGCCCCGAGGAAGTTTTCAAGAGACCCAGTACTTC. Residues: CASSSPRGSFQETQYF.

This chain connects TRBV12-3 or TRBV12-4 to TRBJ1-5; D remains unclear. The CDR3 consists of 13 residues. With 4 bases removed from V and 0 bases from J, the gap between germline ends came to 4 bases. CDR3 loop: CASSSRSNQPQHF. The CDR3 DNA reads as TGTGCCAGCAGTTCTCGTAGCAATCAGCCCCAGCATTTT.

This clonotype occurred many times. The chain employs TRBV6-2 or TRBV6-3 and TRBJ2-3; D perhaps matches TRBD2 (5 bases). V was trimmed by 6 bases and J by 9 bases, leaving 16 bases between them. The CDR3 is made up of 13 amino acids. Germline V gene sequence: CDR1 MNHEY, CDR2 SVGEGT. CDR3 nucleotide sequence: TGTGCCAGCAGCCCCCCGAGGACGGGGACGCAGTATTTT. Residues: CASSPPRTGTQYF.

This clonotype was counted many times. The chain links TRBV6-1 to TRBJ2-5; 9 bases match TRBD2. CDR3 length: 16 amino acids. The junction had 12 bases not matched to a gene; V was cut back by 5 bases and J by 5 bases. The germline V gene encodes CDR1 MNHNS and CDR2 SASEGT. The CDR3 reads CASSRTGASGMETQYF. CDR3 DNA: TGTGCCAGCAGTCGCACTGGGGCTAGCGGGATGGAGACCCAGTACTTC.

There are many counts of this clonotype. The chain has TRBV12-3 or TRBV12-4 and TRBJ2-1; D possibly corresponds to TRBD2 (5 bases). Trimming removed 4 bases at V and 0 bases at J, with 10 bases between. The CDR3 consists of 15 residues. Here the CDR3 DNA reads TGTGCCAGCAGTTCTACTAGGAGCTCCTACAATGAGCAGTTCTTC. As protein: CASSSTRSSYNEQFF.

This clonotype appeared many times. This sequence joins TRBV29-1 and TRBJ2-3, with D tentatively TRBD1 (5 bases). The CDR3 extends over 14 amino acids. V lost 2 bases and J lost 8, with 17 bases in between. Germline CDR1 SQVTM, CDR2 ANQGSEA. CDR3 sequence (DNA): TGCAGCGTTGAATACCAGGGAAGTTTCGGTACGCAGTATTTT. Protein: CSVEYQGSFGTQYF.

This clonotype came up a few times. This chain joins TRBV6-1 and TRBJ1-1; D is ambiguous. Deletions cut 1 base from V and 7 bases from J, with 13 bases between. The CDR3 spans 14 residues. CDR1 MNHNS and CDR2 SASEGT come from the germline V gene. CDR3 sequence: CASSEGTSRFEAFF. The CDR3 DNA sequence: TGTGCCAGCAGTGAAGGGACTTCCAGATTTGAAGCTTTCTTT.

The table lists this clonotype with many counts. The V gene is TRBV5-1, the J gene TRBJ2-2, with 12 bases fitting TRBD2. Germline assignment: CDR1 SGHRS and CDR2 YFSETQ. This CDR3 has 16 residues. V lost 0 bases to trimming and J lost 8 bases; unmatched junction nucleotides: 5. The CDR3 sequence is CASSLGLAGVSGELFF. CDR3 nucleotides: TGCGCCAGCAGCTTGGGACTAGCGGGAGTATCGGGGGAGCTGTTTTTT.

The chain is built from TRBV14 and TRBJ2-2; 9 bases agree with TRBD1. Losses at the gene ends were 3 bases for V and 5 bases for J; bases not matched to a gene: 4. In germline, CDR1 is SGHDN, CDR2 FVKESK. The CDR3 loop spans 15 amino acids. The CDR3 loop is CASSHAGTGTGELFF. The CDR3 bases are TGTGCCAGCAGCCATGCCGGGACAGGGACCGGGGAGCTGTTTTTT.

With respect to this clonotype: One end of the junction fails to match germline, which may point to a read error. V is TRBV7-9 and J is TRBJ2-3; 12 bases match TRBD2. Per germline, CDR1 SEHNR and CDR2 FQNEAQ (reference sequence). This CDR3 contains 15 residues. This CDR3 reads CASSLAGGRSDTQYF. The DNA for the CDR3 is TGTGCCAGCAGCCTAGCGGGAGGGCGATCAGATACGCAGTATTTT. Together with reference TRBV7-9 and TRBJ2-3, the CDR3 gives the full variable domain: DTGVSQNPRHKITKRGQNVTFRCDPISEHNRLYWYRQTLGQGPEFLTYFQNEAQLEKSRLLSDRFSAERPKGSFSTLEIQRTEQGDSAMYLCASSLAGGRSDTQYFGPGTRLTVL.

This clonotype showed up just a few times. The rearrangement joins TRBV5-1 to TRBJ2-4; tentative D call: TRBD2 (5 bases). V shed 3 bases and J shed 7 bases, with 20 bases lying between them. Germline CDR1 reads SGHRS; CDR2 reads YFSETQ. The CDR3 sequence is 16 residues long. The CDR3 sequence: CASSSAGRARGNIQYF. The CDR3 DNA is TGCGCCAGCAGCTCGGCAGGAAGGGCCAGAGGGAACATTCAGTACTTC.

The CDR3: CASSQGASGRGDIQYF. The CDR3 coding sequence is TGTGCCAGCAGCCAAGGGGCTAGCGGGAGAGGGGACATTCAGTACTTC. The chain employs TRBV14 and TRBJ2-4; 10 bases map to TRBD2. Trimming took 1 base from V and 8 from J; bases not matched to a gene: 8. Germline CDR1 reads SGHDN; CDR2 reads FVKESK. There are 16 residues in the CDR3.

This clonotype was picked up one time. The rearrangement links TRBV5-1 to TRBJ2-5; 8 bases are shared with TRBD2. Germline V gene lookup returns CDR1 SGHRS and CDR2 YFSETQ. The CDR3 totals 15 residues. With V trimmed by 2 bases and J by 6 bases, 9 bases remained unmatched. In DNA, the CDR3 is TGCGCCAGCAGCTTCGTGACTAGCGACGGAAAGACCCAGTACTTC. Translation: CASSFVTSDGKTQYF.

V is TRBV7-2 and J is TRBJ2-5; the D gene is possibly TRBD2 (5 bases). The V end was cut by 5 bases, the J end by 2 bases, with 15 bases between. CDR3 length equals 15 residues. The V gene's germline CDR1 is SGHTA and CDR2 FQGNSA. The CDR3 here is CASSPWAGNQETQYF. The CDR3 DNA is TGTGCCAGCAGCCCTTGGGCGGGCAATCAAGAGACCCAGTACTTC.

This clonotype occurred a few times. The V and J genes are TRBV7-9 and TRBJ1-2; D is ambiguous. Trimming cost V 5 bases and J 2 bases, with 9 bases left between them. Germline CDR1 is SEHNR and CDR2 is FQNEAQ (reference sequence). This CDR3 spans 13 amino acids. The CDR3 bases are TGTGCCAGCAGCCCCGGGAAGAACTATGGCTACACCTTC. Translating it yields CASSPGKNYGYTF. The variable domain in full, with the rest retrieved from reference TRBV7-9 and TRBJ1-2, is DTGVSQNPRHKITKRGQNVTFRCDPISEHNRLYWYRQTLGQGPEFLTYFQNEAQLEKSRLLSDRFSAERPKGSFSTLEIQRTEQGDSAMYLCASSPGKNYGYTFGSGTRLTVV.